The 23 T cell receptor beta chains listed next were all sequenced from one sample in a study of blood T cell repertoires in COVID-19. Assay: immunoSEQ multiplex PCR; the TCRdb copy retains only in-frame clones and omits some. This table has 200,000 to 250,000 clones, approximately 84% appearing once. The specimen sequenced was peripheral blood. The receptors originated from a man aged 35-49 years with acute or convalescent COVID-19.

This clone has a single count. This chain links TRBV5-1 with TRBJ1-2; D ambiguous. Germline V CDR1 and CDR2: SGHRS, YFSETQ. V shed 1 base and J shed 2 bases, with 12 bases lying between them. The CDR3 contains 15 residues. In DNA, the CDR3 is TGCGCCAGCAGCTTGTGGGCAGCAGGAAACTATGGCTACACCTTC. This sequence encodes CASSLWAAGNYGYTF.

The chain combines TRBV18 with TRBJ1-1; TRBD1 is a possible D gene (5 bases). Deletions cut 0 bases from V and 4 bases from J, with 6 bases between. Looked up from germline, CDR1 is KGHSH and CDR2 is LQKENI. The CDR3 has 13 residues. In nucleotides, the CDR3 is TGTGCCAGCTCACCACCGGGGGGCACTGAAGCTTTCTTT. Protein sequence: CASSPPGGTEAFF.

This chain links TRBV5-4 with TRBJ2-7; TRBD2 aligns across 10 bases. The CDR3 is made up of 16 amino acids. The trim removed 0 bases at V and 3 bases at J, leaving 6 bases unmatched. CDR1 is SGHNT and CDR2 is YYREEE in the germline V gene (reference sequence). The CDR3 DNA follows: TGTGCCAGCAGCTTGGCTAGCGGGGGCCTCCACTACGAGCAGTACTTC. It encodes CASSLASGGLHYEQYF.

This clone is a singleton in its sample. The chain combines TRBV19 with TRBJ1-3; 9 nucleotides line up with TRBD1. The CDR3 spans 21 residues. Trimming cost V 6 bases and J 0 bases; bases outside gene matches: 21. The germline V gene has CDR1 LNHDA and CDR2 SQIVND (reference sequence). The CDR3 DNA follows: TGTGCCAGTAGCCTCCGAAGGGACAGGGACTTTTCCACGAACTCTGGAAACACCATATATTTT. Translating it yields CASSLRRDRDFSTNSGNTIYF.

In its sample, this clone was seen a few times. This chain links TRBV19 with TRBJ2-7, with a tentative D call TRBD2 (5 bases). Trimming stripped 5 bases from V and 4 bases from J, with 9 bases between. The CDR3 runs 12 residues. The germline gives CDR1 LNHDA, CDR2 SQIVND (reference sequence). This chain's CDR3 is CASSPGEYEQYF. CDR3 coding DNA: TGTGCCAGTAGTCCCGGGGAGTACGAGCAGTACTTC.

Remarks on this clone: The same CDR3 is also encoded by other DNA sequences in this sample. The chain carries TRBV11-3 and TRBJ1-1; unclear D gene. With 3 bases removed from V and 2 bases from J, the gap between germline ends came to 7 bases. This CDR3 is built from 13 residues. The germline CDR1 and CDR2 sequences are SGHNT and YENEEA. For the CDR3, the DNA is TGTGCCAGCAGCTTGGGAGCCAACACTGAAGCTTTCTTT. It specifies CASSLGANTEAFF. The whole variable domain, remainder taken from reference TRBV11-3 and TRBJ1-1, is EAGVVQSPRYKIIEKKQPVAFWCNPISGHNTLYWYLQNLGQGPELLIRYENEEAVDDSQLPKDRFSAERLKGVDSTLKIQPAELGDSAVYLCASSLGANTEAFFGQGTRLTVV.

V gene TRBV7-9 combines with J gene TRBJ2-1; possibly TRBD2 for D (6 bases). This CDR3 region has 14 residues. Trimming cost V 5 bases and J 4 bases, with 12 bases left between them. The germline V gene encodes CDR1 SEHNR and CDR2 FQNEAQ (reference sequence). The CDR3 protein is CASSPGRGYNEQFF. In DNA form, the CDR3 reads TGTGCCAGCAGCCCCGGCCGGGGGTACAATGAGCAGTTCTTC. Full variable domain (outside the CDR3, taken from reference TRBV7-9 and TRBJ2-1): DTGVSQNPRHKITKRGQNVTFRCDPISEHNRLYWYRQTLGQGPEFLTYFQNEAQLEKSRLLSDRFSAERPKGSFSTLEIQRTEQGDSAMYLCASSPGRGYNEQFFGPGTRLTVL.

The CDR3 nucleotides read TGTGCCAGCAGCAAGGGACTAGCGGGGGGGCCTAAGCAGTTCTTC. Translation gives CASSKGLAGGPKQFF. The V call is TRBV3-1 (or the pseudogene TRBV3-2), the J call TRBJ2-1; 16 positions agree with TRBD2. From germline, CDR1 is LGHDT and CDR2 YNNKEL (reference sequence). The V and J ends lost 5 bases and 11 bases, in that order; junction bases with no gene match: 6. The CDR3 extends over 15 amino acids.

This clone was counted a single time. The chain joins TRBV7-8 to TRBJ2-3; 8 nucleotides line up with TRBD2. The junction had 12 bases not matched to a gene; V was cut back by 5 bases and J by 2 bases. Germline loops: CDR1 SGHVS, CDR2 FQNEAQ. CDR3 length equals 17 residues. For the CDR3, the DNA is TGTGCCAGCAGCGCAAGGACTGGCGGGGGGTTCACAGATACGCAGTATTTT. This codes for CASSARTGGGFTDTQYF.

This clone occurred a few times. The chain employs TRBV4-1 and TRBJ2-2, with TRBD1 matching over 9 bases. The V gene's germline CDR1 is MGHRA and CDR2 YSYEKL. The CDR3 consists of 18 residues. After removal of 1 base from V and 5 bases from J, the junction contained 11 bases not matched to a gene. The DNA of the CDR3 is TGCGCCAGCAGCCAAGCCCTCGCGACAGGGGGGGTTACCGGGGAGCTGTTTTTT. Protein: CASSQALATGGVTGELFF.

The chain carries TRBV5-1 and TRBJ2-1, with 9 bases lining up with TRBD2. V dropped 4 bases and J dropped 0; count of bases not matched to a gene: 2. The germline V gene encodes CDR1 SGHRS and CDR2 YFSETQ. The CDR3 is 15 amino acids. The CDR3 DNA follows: TGCGCCAGCAGCCAGACTAGCGGCTCCTACAATGAGCAGTTCTTC. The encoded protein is CASSQTSGSYNEQFF.

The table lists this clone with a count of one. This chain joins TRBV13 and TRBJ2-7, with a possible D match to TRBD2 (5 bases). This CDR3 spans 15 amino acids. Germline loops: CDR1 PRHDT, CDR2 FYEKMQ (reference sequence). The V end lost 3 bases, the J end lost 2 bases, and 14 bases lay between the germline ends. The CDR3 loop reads CASSFGLRATYEQYF. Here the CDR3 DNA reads TGTGCCAGCAGCTTTGGACTGAGAGCTACCTACGAGCAGTACTTC.

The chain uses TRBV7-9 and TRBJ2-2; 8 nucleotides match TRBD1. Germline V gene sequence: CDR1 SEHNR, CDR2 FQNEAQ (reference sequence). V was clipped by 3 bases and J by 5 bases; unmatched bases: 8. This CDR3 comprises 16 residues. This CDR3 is CASSLVDRGATGELFF. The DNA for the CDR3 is TGTGCCAGCAGCTTGGTAGACAGGGGCGCAACCGGGGAGCTGTTTTTT.

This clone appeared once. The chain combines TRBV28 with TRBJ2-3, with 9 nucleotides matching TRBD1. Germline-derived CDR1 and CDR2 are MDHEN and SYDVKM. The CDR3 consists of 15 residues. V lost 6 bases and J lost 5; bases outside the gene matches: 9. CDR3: CASRDRDRAGDTQYF. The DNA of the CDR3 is TGTGCCAGCAGGGACCGGGACAGGGCCGGAGATACGCAGTATTTT.

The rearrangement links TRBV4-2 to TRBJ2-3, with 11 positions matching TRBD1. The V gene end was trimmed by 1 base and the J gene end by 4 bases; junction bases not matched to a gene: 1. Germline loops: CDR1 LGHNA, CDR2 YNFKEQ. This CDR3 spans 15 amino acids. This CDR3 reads CASSQVGQGADTQYF. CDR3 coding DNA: TGTGCCAGCAGCCAAGTGGGACAGGGGGCAGATACGCAGTATTTT.

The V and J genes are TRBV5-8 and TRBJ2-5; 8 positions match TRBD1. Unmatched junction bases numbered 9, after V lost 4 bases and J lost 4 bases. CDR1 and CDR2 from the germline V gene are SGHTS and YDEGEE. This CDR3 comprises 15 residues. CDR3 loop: CASSQGQGFVETQYF. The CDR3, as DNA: TGTGCCAGCAGCCAAGGACAGGGTTTCGTAGAGACCCAGTACTTC.

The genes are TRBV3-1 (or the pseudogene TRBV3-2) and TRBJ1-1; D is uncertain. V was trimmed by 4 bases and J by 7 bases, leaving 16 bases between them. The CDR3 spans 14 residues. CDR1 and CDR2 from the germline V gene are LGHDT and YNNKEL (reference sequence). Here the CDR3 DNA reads TGTGCCAGCAGCCCGTCCCGGAGGCTGGGTGAAGCTTTCTTT. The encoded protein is CASSPSRRLGEAFF.

The CDR3 protein is CASSVGGRPAEGYNEQFF. DNA for the CDR3: TGTGCCAGCAGCGTAGGTGGGAGACCGGCCGAAGGGTACAATGAGCAGTTCTTC. The V and J genes are TRBV9 and TRBJ2-1; maybe TRBD2 (5 bases). Trimming removed 0 bases at V and 4 bases at J, with 20 bases between. This CDR3 comprises 18 residues. CDR1 and CDR2 (germline): SGDLS, YYNGEE.

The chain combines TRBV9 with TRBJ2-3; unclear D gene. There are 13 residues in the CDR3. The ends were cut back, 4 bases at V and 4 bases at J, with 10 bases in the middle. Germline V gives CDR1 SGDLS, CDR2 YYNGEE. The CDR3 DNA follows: TGTGCCAGCAGCCTCCAAAGCGCAGATACGCAGTATTTT. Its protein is CASSLQSADTQYF.

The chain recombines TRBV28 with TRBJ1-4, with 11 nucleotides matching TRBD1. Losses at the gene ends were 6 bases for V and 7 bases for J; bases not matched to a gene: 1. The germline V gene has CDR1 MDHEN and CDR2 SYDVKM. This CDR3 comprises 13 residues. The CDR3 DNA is TGTGCCAGCAGGGGACAGGGGGGTGAAAAACTGTTTTTT. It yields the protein CASRGQGGEKLFF.

DNA of the CDR3: TGTGCCAGCAGCTTCGGACAGGGCCATGGCTACACCTTC. Amino acid sequence: CASSFGQGHGYTF. V is TRBV11-3 and J is TRBJ1-2; 8 positions match TRBD1. The V gene's germline CDR1 is SGHNT and CDR2 YENEEA. The CDR3 spans 13 residues. With 3 bases clipped from V and 6 bases from J, the junction kept 3 bases outside the gene matches.

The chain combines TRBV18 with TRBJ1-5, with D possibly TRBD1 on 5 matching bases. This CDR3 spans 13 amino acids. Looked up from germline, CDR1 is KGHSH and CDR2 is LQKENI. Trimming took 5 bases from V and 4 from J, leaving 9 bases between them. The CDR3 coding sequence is TGTGCCAGCTCAAACGACAGAAATCAGCCCCAGCATTTT. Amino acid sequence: CASSNDRNQPQHF.

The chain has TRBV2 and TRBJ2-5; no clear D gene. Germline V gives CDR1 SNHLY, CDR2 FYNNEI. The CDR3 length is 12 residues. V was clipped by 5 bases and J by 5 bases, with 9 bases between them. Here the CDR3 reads CASSQTRETQYF. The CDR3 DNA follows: TGTGCCAGCAGTCAGACGAGGGAGACCCAGTACTTC.